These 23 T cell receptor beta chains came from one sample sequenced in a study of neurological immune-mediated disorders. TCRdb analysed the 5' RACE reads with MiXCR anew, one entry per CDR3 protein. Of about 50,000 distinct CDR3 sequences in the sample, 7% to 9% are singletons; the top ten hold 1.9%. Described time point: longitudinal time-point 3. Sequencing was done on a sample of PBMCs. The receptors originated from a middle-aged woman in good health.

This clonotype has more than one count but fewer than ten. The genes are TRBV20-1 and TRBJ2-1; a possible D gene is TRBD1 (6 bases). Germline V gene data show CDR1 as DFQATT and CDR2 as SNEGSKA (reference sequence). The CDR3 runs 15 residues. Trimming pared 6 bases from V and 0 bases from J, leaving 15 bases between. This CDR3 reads CSASDQGRSYNEQFF. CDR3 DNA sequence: TGCAGTGCGAGCGATCAGGGGCGCTCCTACAATGAGCAGTTCTTC.

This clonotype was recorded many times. The CDR3 region has the DNA TGTGCCAGCAGCTTGGGACACAGGGGGGCACCCTACGAGCAGTACTTC. This gives the protein CASSLGHRGAPYEQYF. The rearrangement links TRBV5-5 to TRBJ2-7; 8 nucleotides match TRBD1. The CDR3 sequence is 16 residues long. The V gene end was trimmed by 0 bases and the J gene end by 2 bases; junction bases not matched to a gene: 7. CDR1 is SGHKS and CDR2 is YYEKEE in the germline V gene (reference sequence).

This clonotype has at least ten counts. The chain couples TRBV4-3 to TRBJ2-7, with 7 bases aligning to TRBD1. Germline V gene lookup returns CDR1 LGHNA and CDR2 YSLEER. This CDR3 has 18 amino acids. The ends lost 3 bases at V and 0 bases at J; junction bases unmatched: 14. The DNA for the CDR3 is TGCGCCAGCAGCCACAGATCTCTACATCCAGGGGGCTCCTACGAGCAGTACTTC. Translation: CASSHRSLHPGGSYEQYF.

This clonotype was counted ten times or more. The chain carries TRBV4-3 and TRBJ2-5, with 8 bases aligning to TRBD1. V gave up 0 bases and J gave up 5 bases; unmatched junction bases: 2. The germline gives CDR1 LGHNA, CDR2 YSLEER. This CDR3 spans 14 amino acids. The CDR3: CASSQDRGPETQYF. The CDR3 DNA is TGCGCCAGCAGCCAAGACAGGGGGCCGGAGACCCAGTACTTC.

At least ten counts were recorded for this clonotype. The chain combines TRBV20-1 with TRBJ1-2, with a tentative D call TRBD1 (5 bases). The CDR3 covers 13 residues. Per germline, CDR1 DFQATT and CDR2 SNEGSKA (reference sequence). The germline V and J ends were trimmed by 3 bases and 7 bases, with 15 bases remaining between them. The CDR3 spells CSASGRGGRGYTF. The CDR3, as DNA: TGCAGTGCTAGTGGTAGGGGAGGTCGTGGCTACACCTTC.

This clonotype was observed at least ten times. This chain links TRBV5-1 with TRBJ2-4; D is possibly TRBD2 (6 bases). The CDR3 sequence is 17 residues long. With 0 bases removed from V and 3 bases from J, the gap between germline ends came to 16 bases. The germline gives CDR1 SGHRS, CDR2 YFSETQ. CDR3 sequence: CASSLVQGLRGKNIQYF. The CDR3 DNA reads TGCGCCAGCAGCTTGGTTCAGGGCCTGCGGGGCAAAAACATTCAGTACTTC.

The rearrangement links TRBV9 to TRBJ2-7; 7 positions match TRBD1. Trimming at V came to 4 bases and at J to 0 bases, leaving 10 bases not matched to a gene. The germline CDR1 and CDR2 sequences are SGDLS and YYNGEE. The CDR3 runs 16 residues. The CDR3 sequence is CASSTLGQDRSYEQYF. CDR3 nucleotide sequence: TGTGCCAGCAGCACATTAGGACAGGACCGCTCCTACGAGCAGTACTTC.

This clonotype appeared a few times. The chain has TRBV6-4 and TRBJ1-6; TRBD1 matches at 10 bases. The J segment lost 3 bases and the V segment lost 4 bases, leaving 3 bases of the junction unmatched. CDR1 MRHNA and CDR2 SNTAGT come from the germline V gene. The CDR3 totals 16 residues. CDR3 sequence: CASSVTGGNYNSPLHF. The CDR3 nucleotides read TGTGCCAGCAGTGTGACAGGGGGCAACTATAATTCACCCCTCCACTTT.

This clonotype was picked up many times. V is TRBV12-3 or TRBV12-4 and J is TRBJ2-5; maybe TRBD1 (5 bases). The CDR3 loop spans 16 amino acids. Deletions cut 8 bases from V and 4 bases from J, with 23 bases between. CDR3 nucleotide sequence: TGTGCCAGCGGTACCTGGACACCCTCGGGTGGAGAGACCCAGTACTTC. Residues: CASGTWTPSGGETQYF.

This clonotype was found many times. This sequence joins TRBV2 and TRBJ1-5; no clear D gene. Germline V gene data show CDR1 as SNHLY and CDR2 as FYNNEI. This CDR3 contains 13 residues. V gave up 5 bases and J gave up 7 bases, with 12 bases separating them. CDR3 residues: CASSSGYGQPQHF. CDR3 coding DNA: TGTGCCAGCAGTTCTGGGTATGGCCAGCCCCAGCATTTT. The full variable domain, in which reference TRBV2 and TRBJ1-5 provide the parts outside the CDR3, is EPEVTQTPSHQVTQMGQEVILRCVPISNHLYFYWYRQILGQKVEFLVSFYNNEISEKSEIFDDQFSVERPDGSNFTLKIRSTKLEDSAMYFCASSSGYGQPQHFGDGTRLSIL.

The CDR3 loop reads CASSRSRGGAGAQYF. The CDR3 DNA reads as TGTGCCAGCAGCCGGTCTAGGGGGGGGGCGGGAGCCCAGTACTTC. This chain connects TRBV3-1 to TRBJ2-5, with D possibly TRBD2 on 7 matching bases. Trimming took off 4 bases at V and 9 bases at J, with 21 bases between the two ends. Germline-derived CDR1 and CDR2 are LGHDT and YNNKEL (reference sequence). CDR3 length: 15 residues.

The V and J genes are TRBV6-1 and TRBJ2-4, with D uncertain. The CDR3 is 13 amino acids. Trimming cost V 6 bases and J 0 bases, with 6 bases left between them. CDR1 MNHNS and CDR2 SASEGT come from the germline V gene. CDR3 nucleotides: TGTGCCAGCAGGGAACTAGCCAAAAACATTCAGTACTTC. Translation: CASRELAKNIQYF.

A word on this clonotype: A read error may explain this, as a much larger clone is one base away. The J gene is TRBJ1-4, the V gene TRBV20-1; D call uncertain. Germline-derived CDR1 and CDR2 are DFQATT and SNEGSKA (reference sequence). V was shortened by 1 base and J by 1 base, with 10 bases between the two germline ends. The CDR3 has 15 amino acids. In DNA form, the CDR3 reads TGCAGTGCTAGAGGGGCGGTTGTAACTAATGAAAAACTGTTTTTT. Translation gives CSARGAVVTNEKLFF.

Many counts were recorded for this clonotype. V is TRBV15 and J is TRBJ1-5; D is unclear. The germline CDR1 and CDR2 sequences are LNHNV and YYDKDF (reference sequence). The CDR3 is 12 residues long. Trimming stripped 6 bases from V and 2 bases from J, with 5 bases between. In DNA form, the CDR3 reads TGTGCCACCAGTCGGGGCAATCAGCCCCAGCATTTT. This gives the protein CATSRGNQPQHF.

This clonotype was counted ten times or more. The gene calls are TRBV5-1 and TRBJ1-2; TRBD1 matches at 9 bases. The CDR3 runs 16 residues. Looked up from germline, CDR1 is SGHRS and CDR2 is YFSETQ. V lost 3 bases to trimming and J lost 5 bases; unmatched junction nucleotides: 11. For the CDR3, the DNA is TGCGCCAGCAGCTCGGGACAGGGCGTATCGATATATGGCTACACCTTC. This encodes CASSSGQGVSIYGYTF.

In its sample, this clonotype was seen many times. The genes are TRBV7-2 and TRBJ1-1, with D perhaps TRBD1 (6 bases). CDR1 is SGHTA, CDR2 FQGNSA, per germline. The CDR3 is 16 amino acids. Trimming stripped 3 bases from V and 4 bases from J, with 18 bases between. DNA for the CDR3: TGTGCCAGCAGCTTGGCCCAACAGGGTCTAGGCACTGAAGCTTTCTTT. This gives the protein CASSLAQQGLGTEAFF.

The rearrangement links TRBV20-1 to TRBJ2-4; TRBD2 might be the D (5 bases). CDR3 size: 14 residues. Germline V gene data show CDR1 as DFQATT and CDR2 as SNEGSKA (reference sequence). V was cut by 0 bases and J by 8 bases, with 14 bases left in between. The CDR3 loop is CSARDPREGDIQYF. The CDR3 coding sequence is TGCAGTGCTAGAGACCCCCGGGAAGGCGACATTCAGTACTTC.

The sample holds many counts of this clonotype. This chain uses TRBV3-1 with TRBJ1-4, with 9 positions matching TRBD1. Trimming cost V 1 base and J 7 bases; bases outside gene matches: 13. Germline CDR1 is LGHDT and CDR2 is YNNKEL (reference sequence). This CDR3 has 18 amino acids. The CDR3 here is CASSQVATGGAIGEKLFF. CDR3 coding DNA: TGTGCCAGCAGCCAAGTGGCGACAGGGGGGGCTATTGGTGAAAAACTGTTTTTT. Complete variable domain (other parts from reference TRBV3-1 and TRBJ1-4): DTAVSQTPKYLVTQMGNDKSIKCEQNLGHDTMYWYKQDSKKFLKIMFSYNNKELIINETVPNRFSPKSPDKAHLNLHINSLELGDSAVYFCASSQVATGGAIGEKLFFGSGTQLSVL.

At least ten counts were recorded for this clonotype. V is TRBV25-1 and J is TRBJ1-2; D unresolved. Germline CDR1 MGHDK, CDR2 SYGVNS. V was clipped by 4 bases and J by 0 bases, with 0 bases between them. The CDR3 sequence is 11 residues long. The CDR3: CASSANYGYTF. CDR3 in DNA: TGTGCCAGCAGTGCTAACTATGGCTACACCTTC.

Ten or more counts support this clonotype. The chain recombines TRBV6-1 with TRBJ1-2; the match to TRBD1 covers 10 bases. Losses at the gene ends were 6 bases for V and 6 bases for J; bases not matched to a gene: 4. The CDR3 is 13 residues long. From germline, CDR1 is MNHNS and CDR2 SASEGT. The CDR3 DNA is TGTGCCAGCAGAGGACAGGGGGAGGATGGCTACACCTTC. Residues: CASRGQGEDGYTF.

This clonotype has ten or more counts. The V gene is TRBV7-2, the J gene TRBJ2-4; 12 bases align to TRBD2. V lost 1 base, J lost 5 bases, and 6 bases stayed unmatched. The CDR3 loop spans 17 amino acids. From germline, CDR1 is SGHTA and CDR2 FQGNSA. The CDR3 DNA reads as TGTGCCAGCAGCTTAGGGCTAGCGGGAGGGCCTGAAAACATTCAGTACTTC. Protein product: CASSLGLAGGPENIQYF.

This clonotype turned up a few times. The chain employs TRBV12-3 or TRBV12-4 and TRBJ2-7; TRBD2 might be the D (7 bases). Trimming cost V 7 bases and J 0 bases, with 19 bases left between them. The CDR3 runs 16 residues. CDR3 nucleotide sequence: TGTGCCAGCAAACCGAGGGCGGGGGCAAGCTCCTACGAGCAGTACTTC. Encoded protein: CASKPRAGASSYEQYF.

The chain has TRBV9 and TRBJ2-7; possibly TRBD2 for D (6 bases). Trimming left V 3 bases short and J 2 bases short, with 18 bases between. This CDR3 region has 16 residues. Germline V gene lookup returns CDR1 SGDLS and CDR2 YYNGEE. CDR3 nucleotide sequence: TGTGCCAGCAGCGGAGGTGCGGGAATGGAAACCTACGAGCAGTACTTC. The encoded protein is CASSGGAGMETYEQYF.